Following are 19 T cell receptor beta chains from one sample sequenced in a study of T-cell memory formation after mild COVID-19. TCRdb itself ran the 5' RACE reads through MiXCR, one entry per CDR3 protein. Among about 260,000 distinct CDR3 sequences listed, over 7% were seen once. The specimen was PBMCs or a T cell subset sorted from them (not recorded which). The receptor set was obtained from a man between 18 and 29 years old who had mild COVID-19 (a few samples of this study predate the infection). Cell type and time point are not known.

This CDR3 reads CASSLFWGSVNSPLHF. The CDR3 coding sequence is TGTGCCAGCAGCCTTTTTTGGGGGTCTGTTAATTCACCCCTCCACTTT. This chain uses TRBV6-5 with TRBJ1-6; the D gene is possibly TRBD1 (5 bases). Germline V gives CDR1 MNHEY, CDR2 SVGAGI. Trimming stripped 6 bases from V and 6 bases from J, with 18 bases between. This CDR3 is built from 16 residues.

The J gene is TRBJ2-1, the V gene TRBV20-1; TRBD1 matches at 7 bases. The CDR3 consists of 16 residues. With V trimmed by 1 base and J by 2 bases, 8 bases remained unmatched. Per the germline V gene, CDR1 is DFQATT and CDR2 is SNEGSKA (reference sequence). The CDR3 bases are TGCAGTGCTAGAGTTCCACAGGGGCGTACCTACAATGAGCAGTTCTTC. Translation: CSARVPQGRTYNEQFF.

There are many counts of this clonotype. The rearrangement joins TRBV3-1 to TRBJ2-7; perhaps TRBD2 as D (6 bases). Trimming stripped 5 bases from V and 3 bases from J, with 20 bases between. Germline CDR1 and CDR2: LGHDT and YNNKEL (reference sequence). The CDR3 spans 16 residues. Here the CDR3 DNA reads TGTGCCAGCAGCTACCACGGGAGCACCGGGGACTACGAGCAGTACTTC. Translated: CASSYHGSTGDYEQYF.

The rearrangement links TRBV5-1 to TRBJ1-1; TRBD1 might be the D (6 bases). The V and J ends lost 4 bases and 0 bases respectively, with 10 bases between them. Germline values: CDR1 SGHRS, CDR2 YFSETQ. CDR3 length: 14 residues. The CDR3 sequence: CASSRGDMNTEAFF. Written as DNA, the CDR3 is TGCGCCAGCAGCCGCGGGGACATGAACACTGAAGCTTTCTTT.

This clonotype was picked up a small number of times. This rearrangement joins TRBV12-3 or TRBV12-4 to TRBJ1-5, with no clear D. The CDR3 is 12 amino acids. Deletions cut 5 bases from V and 8 bases from J, with 10 bases between. The CDR3 loop is CASSLQAKPQHF. The CDR3 DNA follows: TGTGCCAGCAGTCTCCAGGCAAAGCCCCAGCATTTT.

This clonotype was found a few times. The rearrangement links TRBV20-1 to TRBJ1-2; D not certain. Germline lookup yields CDR1 DFQATT and CDR2 SNEGSKA (reference sequence). The CDR3 contains 15 residues. V lost 7 bases to trimming and J lost 9 bases, with 27 bases between them. CDR3 nucleotides: TGCAGTGGATTCCCCTACCTGGACGGAATTTATAGCTACACCTTC. Translated: CSGFPYLDGIYSYTF.

This clonotype was seen a few times. This sequence joins TRBV2 and TRBJ1-6; D not resolved. The CDR3 runs to 14 residues. V shed 10 bases and J shed 7 bases, with 17 bases lying between them. Germline assignment: CDR1 SNHLY and CDR2 FYNNEI. CDR3 nucleotide sequence: TGTGCCACCGGCGAGGCCAGCAAAAATTCACCCCTCCACTTT. This gives the protein CATGEASKNSPLHF.

This clonotype was counted between two and nine times. The chain has TRBV11-2 and TRBJ2-3; D is possibly TRBD2 (5 bases). This CDR3 contains 14 residues. Per germline, CDR1 SGHAT and CDR2 FQNNGV. V lost 11 bases and J 5 bases, leaving 20 bases between the germline ends. The CDR3 protein is CASLRWTEGDTQYF. CDR3 coding DNA: TGTGCCTCCTTAAGGTGGACCGAGGGAGATACGCAGTATTTT.

J is TRBJ1-1 and V is TRBV9, with TRBD1 matching over 10 bases. CDR1 SGDLS and CDR2 YYNGEE come from the germline V gene. The CDR3 spans 15 residues. V trimming: 2 bases; J trimming: 7 bases; junction bases outside the gene matches: 8. The CDR3 DNA reads as TGTGCCAGCAGCGTTGGGACAGGGGCGGCTATTGAAGCTTTCTTT. This codes for CASSVGTGAAIEAFF.

This clonotype was counted between two and nine times. This chain links TRBV20-1 with TRBJ2-3; 10 bases line up with TRBD2. Germline trimming cut 5 bases from V and 0 bases from J; bases unmatched to any gene: 8. The CDR3 contains 16 residues. Per germline, CDR1 DFQATT and CDR2 SNEGSKA (reference sequence). The CDR3 DNA reads TGCAGTGCTCTCCCCGTAGCGGGGGGCAGCACAGATACGCAGTATTTT. It encodes CSALPVAGGSTDTQYF.

The chain joins TRBV27 to TRBJ2-5; 7 bases fit TRBD1. CDR1 is MNHEY and CDR2 is SMNVEV in the germline V gene (reference sequence). The CDR3 loop spans 15 amino acids. The V gene end was trimmed by 6 bases and the J gene end by 5 bases; junction bases not matched to a gene: 12. In nucleotides, the CDR3 is TGTGCCAGCAGAACCAATACAGGGGCCGGGGAGACCCAGTACTTC. Translation: CASRTNTGAGETQYF.

The J gene is TRBJ1-1, the V gene TRBV20-1; tentatively, D is TRBD1 (5 bases). There are 15 residues in the CDR3. Germline V gene data show CDR1 as DFQATT and CDR2 as SNEGSKA (reference sequence). V was shortened by 6 bases and J by 2 bases, with 19 bases between the two germline ends. The CDR3 is CSAKRAGRINTEAFF. CDR3 in DNA: TGCAGTGCGAAGAGGGCAGGGAGGATAAACACTGAAGCTTTCTTT.

This clonotype was picked up a small number of times. This rearrangement joins TRBV5-1 to TRBJ2-3; D may be TRBD2 (6 bases). V was pared by 2 bases and J by 2 bases, with 9 bases between. The CDR3 totals 14 residues. Germline V gene data show CDR1 as SGHRS and CDR2 as YFSETQ. Here the CDR3 DNA reads TGCGCCAGCAGCTTACGGACTACCACAGATACGCAGTATTTT. Translation gives CASSLRTTTDTQYF.

The sample holds a few counts of this clonotype. The rearrangement joins TRBV12-3 or TRBV12-4 to TRBJ1-2, with D uncertain. This CDR3 spans 15 amino acids. V was shortened by 5 bases and J by 6 bases, with 19 bases between the two germline ends. The CDR3 protein is CASSPSLGSLDGYTF. As DNA, the CDR3 is TGTGCCAGCAGTCCCTCCTTAGGCAGTCTCGATGGCTACACCTTC.

This clonotype was recorded a few times. The chain has TRBV12-2 and TRBJ1-1. TRBV12-2 is flagged as a pseudogene. The CDR3 consists of 13 residues. The CDR3 here is CASRPTTNTEAFF. CDR3 bases: TGTGCAAGTCGCCCCACAACGAACACTGAAGCTTTCTTT.

J is TRBJ1-3 and V is TRBV7-2, with D hard to call. CDR3 length: 14 residues. Trimming left V 6 bases short and J 7 bases short, with 16 bases between. Germline-derived CDR1 and CDR2 are SGHTA and FQGNSA. CDR3 nucleotides: TGTGCCAGCAGACGCTCCTATACAGAGAACACCATATATTTT. As protein: CASRRSYTENTIYF. The entire variable domain, with the rest obtained from reference TRBV7-2 and TRBJ1-3, is as follows: GAGVSQSPSNKVTEKGKDVELRCDPISGHTALYWYRQSLGQGLEFLIYFQGNSAPDKSGLPSDRFSAERTGGSVSTLTIQRTQQEDSAVYLCASRRSYTENTIYFGEGSWLTVV.

This clonotype has more than one count but fewer than ten. J is TRBJ1-1 and V is TRBV2; weak D call: TRBD1 (6 bases). This CDR3 is built from 15 residues. Per germline, CDR1 SNHLY and CDR2 FYNNEI. The V end lost 10 bases, the J end lost 5 bases, and 23 bases lay between the germline ends. CDR3 loop: CATAEVWGRGTEAFF. The CDR3 coding sequence is TGTGCCACCGCGGAGGTGTGGGGGCGCGGAACTGAAGCTTTCTTT. The whole variable domain, remainder taken from reference TRBV2 and TRBJ1-1, is EPEVTQTPSHQVTQMGQEVILRCVPISNHLYFYWYRQILGQKVEFLVSFYNNEISEKSEIFDDQFSVERPDGSNFTLKIRSTKLEDSAMYFCATAEVWGRGTEAFFGQGTRLTVV.

Ten or more counts support this clonotype. The gene calls are TRBV12-3 or TRBV12-4 and TRBJ2-2, with TRBD2 matching 9 bases. V shed 2 bases, J shed 8 bases, and the junction held 3 bases outside the gene matches. This CDR3 comprises 14 residues. CDR3 amino acids: CASSLRLAGGELFF. CDR3 DNA: TGTGCCAGCAGTTTACGTCTAGCGGGGGGGGAGCTGTTTTTT.

This clonotype was seen many times. The V gene is TRBV12-3 or TRBV12-4, the J gene TRBJ1-3; D ambiguous. CDR3 size: 13 residues. Trimming removed 3 bases at V and 15 bases at J, with 18 bases between. CDR3 sequence: CASSFQRTQDGYF. DNA for the CDR3: TGTGCCAGCAGTTTTCAGCGGACCCAAGACGGATATTTT.